The sequence of this T cell receptor (beta chain) was determined in a study of regulatory T cells in long-lasting Graves disease. General study findings and limits: Under persistent disease, TRBV28, TRBJ1-2 and TRBJ2-5 were used preferentially.

This clonotype was observed many times. As yet, its antigen is unknown. The time point is: newly diagnosed GD, antithyroid drugs for less than 3 months. The authors made the TCR library using RNA they extracted from PBMCs. CDR1 is KGHSH, CDR2 LQKENI, per germline. The V gene end was trimmed by 1 base and the J gene end by 5 bases; junction bases not matched to a gene: 3. This CDR3 contains 16 residues. To make TCR beta libraries, researchers used iRepertoire HTBI primers and Arm-PCR of CDR3 regions. A single record per CDR3 protein comes from TCRdb applying MiXCR to the multiplex PCR reads. This sample has fewer than 500,000 distinct CDR3 sequences; about a sixth occur once, and the top ten carry 9.5% to 15%. These records were also assigned to another study, of T cells in Graves' hyperthyroidism and ophthalmopathy. As that study records: The majority of expanded thyroid clonotypes above 0.001 also appeared in blood.

This sequence was found in a man aged 40-49 years with Graves disease. Here the sequenced sample was peripheral blood mononuclear cells (PBMCs), taken at new diagnosis, from a patient treated with antithyroid drugs. This rearrangement joins TRBV18 to TRBJ2-1; 12 nucleotides line up with TRBD2. CDR3 in DNA: TGTGCCAGCTCACCACATAGACTAGCGGGAGACAATGAGCAGTTCTTC. Translation: CASSPHRLAGDNEQFF.